Below are 14 T cell receptor beta chains sequenced from a single sample in a study of blood T cell repertoires in COVID-19. Here immunoSEQ multiplex PCR was the method, and the copy in TCRdb shows in-frame clones only, minus some. The repertoire includes about 300,000 clones, 83% of them detected once, and approximately 10% sits in the top ten. Sequences were obtained from peripheral blood. These receptors were obtained from a woman aged 45-59 years who had recovered from COVID-19.

This rearrangement joins TRBV19 to TRBJ1-2, with TRBD1 matching 7 bases. The CDR3 sequence is 15 residues long. Trimming cost V 6 bases and J 5 bases; bases outside gene matches: 12. Germline V lookup: CDR1 LNHDA, CDR2 SQIVND (reference sequence). Here the CDR3 reads CASRQTTGEIYGYTF. The CDR3, as DNA: TGTGCCAGTAGGCAGACAACAGGGGAGATTTATGGCTACACCTTC.

CDR3: CASSHKRNEQFF. DNA of the CDR3: TGTGCCAGCAGTCATAAGAGGAATGAGCAGTTCTTC. The chain joins TRBV28 to TRBJ2-1, with unresolved D. CDR1 is MDHEN and CDR2 is SYDVKM in the germline V gene. CDR3 length: 12 residues. V lost 5 bases and J 7 bases, leaving 9 bases between the germline ends.

The genes are TRBV3-1 (or the pseudogene TRBV3-2) and TRBJ1-2, with D maybe TRBD1 (6 bases). The CDR3 has 16 residues. Germline V gene sequence: CDR1 LGHDT, CDR2 YNNKEL (reference sequence). Trimming left V 1 base short and J 4 bases short, with 16 bases between. As DNA, the CDR3 is TGTGCCAGCAGCCAAGGGAGTCTACAGGGCCTCTATGGCTACACCTTC. Translated, it gives CASSQGSLQGLYGYTF.

The V and J genes are TRBV12-3 or TRBV12-4 and TRBJ2-7; D is ambiguous. The CDR3 covers 12 residues. Trimming removed 4 bases from V and 6 bases from J, with 10 bases in between. As DNA, the CDR3 is TGTGCCAGCAGTTGGGCGAATTCCGAGCAGTACTTC. Encoded protein: CASSWANSEQYF.

The CDR3 region is CASSRSGGETQYF. The CDR3 DNA reads TGTGCCAGCAGCCGTAGCGGCGGAGAGACCCAGTACTTC. The chain employs TRBV7-3 and TRBJ2-5; weak D call: TRBD2 (6 bases). The CDR3 is made up of 13 amino acids. The germline V gene has CDR1 SGHTA and CDR2 FQGTGA. Deletions cut 5 bases from V and 4 bases from J, with 11 bases between. Filled out from reference TRBV7-3 and TRBJ2-5, the complete variable domain reads GAGVSQTPSNKVTEKGKYVELRCDPISGHTALYWYRQSLGQGPEFLIYFQGTGAADDSGLPNDRFFAVRPEGSVSTLKIQRTERGDSAVYLCASSRSGGETQYFGPGTRLLVL.

Only one count was recorded for this clone. V and J are TRBV27 and TRBJ2-6, with a possible D match to TRBD1 (7 bases). CDR3 size: 17 residues. Germline CDR1 is MNHEY and CDR2 is SMNVEV (reference sequence). V was clipped by 2 bases and J by 3 bases, with 14 bases between them. In DNA, the CDR3 is TGTGCCAGCAGTTTAGTCGGCAGGGGGGTTGGGGCCAACGTCCTGACTTTC. Translated: CASSLVGRGVGANVLTF.

The chain uses TRBV9 and TRBJ2-7, with 9 bases fitting TRBD2. Germline trimming cut 4 bases from V and 2 bases from J; bases unmatched to any gene: 13. The CDR3 runs to 17 residues. Germline V gene lookup returns CDR1 SGDLS and CDR2 YYNGEE. The CDR3 region is CASSPLEASGTTYEQYF. CDR3 coding DNA: TGTGCCAGCAGCCCCCTCGAGGCTAGCGGGACAACCTACGAGCAGTACTTC.

This sequence joins TRBV20-1 and TRBJ1-2, with D possibly matching TRBD1 (6 bases). The V end lost 3 bases, the J end lost 9 bases, and 20 bases lay between the germline ends. Germline V gene lookup returns CDR1 DFQATT and CDR2 SNEGSKA (reference sequence). The CDR3 is 14 residues long. This chain's CDR3 is CSASKFLQGTSYTF. CDR3 nucleotides: TGCAGTGCTAGTAAATTTCTACAGGGAACGAGCTACACCTTC.

The chain is built from TRBV29-1 and TRBJ2-1; 8 bases line up with TRBD1. The V gene end was trimmed by 7 bases and the J gene end by 3 bases; junction bases not matched to a gene: 11. This CDR3 is 15 amino acids long. CDR1 is SQVTM and CDR2 is ANQGSEA in the germline V gene. For the CDR3, the DNA is TGCAGCGGAAAAGGACAGGGTAGGGGCTACAATGAGCAGTTCTTC. This codes for CSGKGQGRGYNEQFF.

The chain uses TRBV28 and TRBJ2-3, with no clear D. V was cut by 7 bases and J by 5 bases, with 19 bases left in between. The CDR3 length is 15 residues. Germline V gene sequence: CDR1 MDHEN, CDR2 SYDVKM. CDR3 amino acids: CASTERIAFGDTQYF. CDR3 in DNA: TGTGCCAGCACAGAACGGATAGCCTTTGGAGATACGCAGTATTTT. The full variable domain, completed using reference TRBV28 and TRBJ2-3, is DVKVTQSSRYLVKRTGEKVFLECVQDMDHENMFWYRQDPGLGLRLIYFSYDVKMKEKGDIPEGYSVSREKKERFSLILESASTNQTSMYLCASTERIAFGDTQYFGPGTRLTVL.

CDR3 nucleotide sequence: TGTGCCAGCAGCGTTGAGACAGACTTTCCCTCCTACGAGCAGTACTTC. It codes for CASSVETDFPSYEQYF. The chain links TRBV9 to TRBJ2-7; tentative D call: TRBD1 (5 bases). CDR3 length equals 16 residues. Trimming removed 2 bases at V and 0 bases at J, with 15 bases between. Germline V lookup: CDR1 SGDLS, CDR2 YYNGEE.

The rearrangement uses TRBV6-1 and TRBJ2-3; D may be TRBD2 (6 bases). The CDR3 spans 15 residues. The germline V gene encodes CDR1 MNHNS and CDR2 SASEGT. Trimming removed 2 bases from V and 8 bases from J, with 17 bases in between. The CDR3, as DNA: TGTGCCAGCAGTGAAAGAGGGCGGGGCGCAGGTACGCAGTATTTT. Protein: CASSERGRGAGTQYF.

The rearrangement joins TRBV4-2 to TRBJ2-2; D is perhaps TRBD1 (6 bases). The germline CDR1 and CDR2 sequences are LGHNA and YNFKEQ. The germline V and J ends were trimmed by 0 bases and 6 bases, with 11 bases remaining between them. This CDR3 region has 15 residues. Here the CDR3 reads CASSQEAGVAGELFF. The CDR3, as DNA: TGTGCCAGCAGCCAAGAGGCAGGGGTGGCCGGGGAGCTGTTTTTT.

The chain carries TRBV5-4 and TRBJ1-6; 7 bases are a match to TRBD1. Germline V gives CDR1 SGHNT, CDR2 YYREEE (reference sequence). The CDR3 loop spans 15 amino acids. V shed 0 bases and J 7 bases; nucleotides not matched to a gene: 4. The CDR3 DNA sequence: TGTGCCAGCAGCTTGGCGGACAGGAGAAATTCACCCCTCCACTTT. This sequence encodes CASSLADRRNSPLHF. Based on the CDR3 plus reference TRBV5-4 and TRBJ1-6, the full variable domain is ETGVTQSPTHLIKTRGQQVTLRCSSQSGHNTVSWYQQALGQGPQFIFQYYREEENGRGNFPPRFSGLQFPNYSSELNVNALELDDSALYLCASSLADRRNSPLHFGNGTRLTVT.